This T cell receptor beta chain appears in the sequencing data of a study of human T cells and chemical hapten exposure. TCRdb independently ran MiXCR on the RACE reads; one entry per CDR3 protein. This table has roughly 32,000 distinct CDR3 sequences, approximately 5.8% appearing once. CDR1 and CDR2 (germline): SGHDN, FVKESK. Trimming left V 3 bases short and J 3 bases short, with 12 bases between. The CDR3 loop spans 14 amino acids. Time point defined: patch test 3, about 24 weeks after DPC sensitization. Treatment denoted: therapeutic diphenylcyclopropenone sensitization with weekly scalp DPC. The specimen comprised whole blood, sampled in connection with sensitization to the hapten diphenylcyclopropenone (DPC). The TCR sequence derives from a man aged 25-45 years with alopecia areata. Some clones in this sample may be carry-over from other donors' samples. This chain links TRBV14 with TRBJ2-7; D is perhaps TRBD1 or TRBD2 (5 bases each). The CDR3 nucleotides are TGTGCCAGCAGCCAGACGGGACCTTACTACGAGCAGTACTTC. Translation: CASSQTGPYYEQYF.